A single sample gave rise to the 32 T cell receptor beta chains below, sequenced in a study of blood T cell repertoires in COVID-19. The method was immunoSEQ multiplex PCR; TCRdb's version includes in-frame clones alone and lacks a portion of them. This repertoire shows 210,000 or so clones, 85% to 90% found once; its top ten account for about 2.2%. The sequenced sample was peripheral blood. The receptors stem from a woman in her forties or fifties with acute or convalescent COVID-19.

J is TRBJ2-7 and V is TRBV30; a weak D match, TRBD1 (5 bases). The CDR3 spans 13 residues. V lost 4 bases and J lost 2, with 12 bases in between. Germline CDR1 and CDR2: GTSNPN and SVGIG (reference sequence). The CDR3 DNA reads as TGTGCCTGGAAGCAGGGTGGTACCTACGAGCAGTACTTC. It specifies CAWKQGGTYEQYF.

The chain links TRBV7-2 to TRBJ2-3; 9 bases fit TRBD2. The germline V gene has CDR1 SGHTA and CDR2 FQGNSA. J gave up 4 bases and V 5 bases, and 10 bases lay outside the gene matches. CDR3 size: 16 residues. The CDR3 is CASSPRDSGRADTQYF. As DNA, the CDR3 is TGTGCCAGCAGCCCGAGGGATAGCGGGAGAGCAGATACGCAGTATTTT.

DNA of the CDR3: TGTGCCAGCATTCTCCGTACAGGGGACACTGAAGCTTTCTTT. As protein: CASILRTGDTEAFF. The rearrangement joins TRBV19 to TRBJ1-1; 7 positions match TRBD1. Germline V lookup: CDR1 LNHDA, CDR2 SQIVND (reference sequence). This CDR3 is 14 amino acids long. Trimming took 9 bases from V and 3 from J; bases not matched to a gene: 10.

The chain uses TRBV10-3 and TRBJ2-5; 13 positions agree with TRBD2. Germline-derived CDR1 and CDR2 are ENHRY and SYGVKD. V shed 2 bases and J 7 bases; nucleotides not matched to a gene: 16. CDR3 size: 19 residues. The CDR3 is CAISEGVLAGGPSGVTQYF. The DNA for the CDR3 is TGTGCCATCAGTGAGGGGGTACTAGCGGGAGGGCCTTCGGGGGTGACCCAGTACTTC.

The chain joins TRBV6-5 to TRBJ1-1; D is uncertain. Per the germline V gene, CDR1 is MNHEY and CDR2 is SVGAGI. Trimming took off 2 bases at V and 2 bases at J, with 15 bases between the two ends. The CDR3 contains 16 residues. Written as DNA, the CDR3 is TGTGCCAGCAGTTACGAGGGATGGATGGGTAACACTGAAGCTTTCTTT. Its translation: CASSYEGWMGNTEAFF.

This clone has just one count. V and J are TRBV30 and TRBJ2-2, with a tentative D call TRBD2 (5 bases). V was cut by 2 bases and J by 6 bases, with 7 bases left in between. The CDR3 covers 12 residues. The V gene's germline CDR1 is GTSNPN and CDR2 SVGIG (reference sequence). The CDR3 DNA follows: TGTGCCTGGAGTCGGGGTCCCGGGGAGCTGTTTTTT. It codes for CAWSRGPGELFF.

The V gene is TRBV19, the J gene TRBJ2-5; 10 nucleotides align to TRBD2. The V and J ends lost 1 base and 3 bases, in that order; junction bases with no gene match: 11. CDR1 LNHDA and CDR2 SQIVND come from the germline V gene (reference sequence). The length of the CDR3 is 18 residues. Here the CDR3 DNA reads TGTGCCAGTAGTATAGCCAGCGGGGGGGCGGTTTTTAAAGAGACCCAGTACTTC. It translates to CASSIASGGAVFKETQYF.

The rearrangement joins TRBV12-5 to TRBJ2-1, with TRBD2 as a possible D gene (6 bases). The germline gives CDR1 LGHNT, CDR2 FRNRAP. V lost 6 bases and J lost 1, with 13 bases in between. This CDR3 is 15 amino acids long. The CDR3 reads CASGSGLVSYNEQFF. The CDR3 DNA reads TGTGCTAGTGGCAGCGGGTTAGTATCCTACAATGAGCAGTTCTTC.

This clone was counted between two and nine times. The rearrangement uses TRBV7-6 and TRBJ2-7; 7 positions agree with TRBD2. Germline V gives CDR1 SGHVS, CDR2 FNYEAQ. CDR3 length equals 15 residues. Trimming took 4 bases from V and 4 from J; bases not matched to a gene: 10. CDR3 coding DNA: TGTGCCAGCAGCTCCCCACTGCGGGAGAATTACGAGCAGTACTTC. Its translation is CASSSPLRENYEQYF. The full variable domain, in which reference TRBV7-6 and TRBJ2-7 provide the parts outside the CDR3, is GAGVSQSPRYKVTKRGQDVALRCDPISGHVSLYWYRQALGQGPEFLTYFNYEAQQDKSGLPNDRFSAERPEGSISTLTIQRTEQRDSAMYRCASSSPLRENYEQYFGPGTRLTVT.

In nucleotides, the CDR3 is TGTGCCAGTAGTTGGTCGACAGGGGGCGCGAACACCGGGGAGCTGTTTTTT. This translates into CASSWSTGGANTGELFF. The V call is TRBV19, the J call TRBJ2-2; 10 nucleotides agree with TRBD1. V lost 5 bases and J lost 0; bases outside the gene matches: 6. Looked up from germline, CDR1 is LNHDA and CDR2 is SQIVND (reference sequence). This CDR3 is 17 amino acids long.

This clone was counted only a few times. V gene TRBV10-3 combines with J gene TRBJ2-7, with TRBD1 identical over 10 bases. The CDR3 sequence is 12 residues long. The ends lost 10 bases at V and 7 bases at J; junction bases unmatched: 7. CDR1 and CDR2 (germline): ENHRY, SYGVKD. The chain's CDR3 is CASQTGGGEQYF. DNA of the CDR3: TGTGCCAGCCAGACAGGGGGCGGGGAGCAGTACTTC.

The genes are TRBV9 and TRBJ1-3; 7 bases are a match to TRBD1. This CDR3 comprises 16 residues. The J segment lost 0 bases and the V segment lost 4 bases, leaving 7 bases of the junction unmatched. Germline V lookup: CDR1 SGDLS, CDR2 YYNGEE. CDR3 protein: CASSFRDRDSGNTIYF. The CDR3 bases are TGTGCCAGCAGCTTTCGAGACAGGGACTCTGGAAACACCATATATTTT.

This chain joins TRBV7-2 and TRBJ2-7; 14 nucleotides match TRBD2. The J segment lost 9 bases and the V segment lost 4 bases, leaving 5 bases of the junction unmatched. Germline CDR1 and CDR2: SGHTA and FQGNSA. This CDR3 has 14 residues. The CDR3 is CASSSTSGGALQYF. CDR3 bases: TGTGCCAGCAGCTCGACTAGCGGGGGGGCCCTGCAGTACTTC.

The chain recombines TRBV6-6 with TRBJ1-2; 8 positions agree with TRBD1. Germline V CDR1 and CDR2: MNHNY, SVGAGI (reference sequence). The CDR3 contains 16 residues. Trimming cost V 7 bases and J 5 bases; bases outside gene matches: 15. The CDR3 DNA is TGTGCCAGCAACCAAGACAGGGGTCACAGAGTATATGGCTACACCTTC. As protein: CASNQDRGHRVYGYTF.

This clone was observed a handful of times. This chain joins TRBV19 and TRBJ1-2; 9 bases agree with TRBD1. The CDR3 contains 15 residues. With V trimmed by 3 bases and J by 8 bases, 10 bases remained unmatched. Germline CDR1 is LNHDA and CDR2 is SQIVND (reference sequence). The CDR3 region has the DNA TGTGCCAGTAGTATGCTGGACAGGGGCGGAGTGGGCTACACCTTC. As protein: CASSMLDRGGVGYTF.

The CDR3: CASSLGAGNTEAFF. The CDR3 DNA is TGTGCCAGCAGCCTGGGGGCGGGGAACACTGAAGCTTTCTTT. The rearrangement links TRBV7-8 to TRBJ1-1, with D possibly TRBD1 on 6 matching bases. The CDR3 consists of 14 residues. The V gene's germline CDR1 is SGHVS and CDR2 FQNEAQ. Trimming cost V 5 bases and J 1 base, with 11 bases left between them.

The chain carries TRBV7-2 and TRBJ2-2; 7 bases match TRBD1. The germline V gene encodes CDR1 SGHTA and CDR2 FQGNSA. With V trimmed by 0 bases and J by 6 bases, 7 bases remained unmatched. The CDR3 totals 16 residues. The CDR3 nucleotides are TGTGCCAGCAGCTTAGCCCGAGGGACAGAGGCCGGGGAGCTGTTTTTT. Its protein is CASSLARGTEAGELFF. Combining the CDR3 with reference TRBV7-2 and TRBJ2-2 gives the whole variable domain GAGVSQSPSNKVTEKGKDVELRCDPISGHTALYWYRQSLGQGLEFLIYFQGNSAPDKSGLPSDRFSAERTGGSVSTLTIQRTQQEDSAVYLCASSLARGTEAGELFFGEGSRLTVL.

The rearrangement joins TRBV21-1 to TRBJ2-1; the table's TRBD2 call for D was not verified on the DNA. TRBV21-1 is noted as a pseudogene. CDR3 length: 21 residues. CDR3 in amino acids: CASIPVPRLAGGNSNYNEQFF. The CDR3 DNA reads TGTGCCAGCATCCCCGTGCCCCGACTAGCGGGGGGGAACAGCAACTACAATGAGCAGTTCTTC.

The chain combines TRBV27 with TRBJ2-5, with 11 positions matching TRBD1. Trimming at V came to 5 bases and at J to 4 bases, leaving 6 bases not matched to a gene. Germline V lookup: CDR1 MNHEY, CDR2 SMNVEV (reference sequence). The CDR3 contains 15 residues. CDR3 in DNA: TGTGCCAGCAGTCGCGGGGACAGGGGGGGAGAGACCCAGTACTTC. Its protein product is CASSRGDRGGETQYF.

This clone turned up a few times. V usage is TRBV18 and J usage is TRBJ2-3; TRBD1 matches 8 bases. The germline V gene has CDR1 KGHSH and CDR2 LQKENI. V was pared by 0 bases and J by 6 bases, with 2 bases of the junction left unmatched. The CDR3 covers 14 residues. The CDR3 protein is CASSPPTGDDTQYF. The CDR3 nucleotides read TGTGCCAGCTCACCACCGACAGGGGACGATACGCAGTATTTT.

This chain uses TRBV6-5 with TRBJ2-7; 8 nucleotides align to TRBD2. The CDR3 spans 16 residues. Germline V gene lookup returns CDR1 MNHEY and CDR2 SVGAGI. J lost 4 bases, V lost 0 bases, and 8 bases had no gene match. The CDR3 nucleotides read TGTGCCAGCAGTTACTCGAGGGCGGGAGGTATTTACGAGCAGTACTTC. Translation gives CASSYSRAGGIYEQYF.

The chain links TRBV6-2 or TRBV6-3 to TRBJ1-5; 8 nucleotides agree with TRBD1. Germline V gene sequence: CDR1 MNHEY, CDR2 SVGEGT. V lost 4 bases, J lost 6 bases, and 5 bases stayed unmatched. This CDR3 comprises 14 residues. The CDR3 sequence: CASSLGQDGQPQHF. The CDR3 nucleotides read TGTGCCAGCAGTTTGGGACAGGATGGTCAGCCCCAGCATTTT.

This chain uses TRBV2 with TRBJ1-5; D may be TRBD1 (5 bases). This CDR3 has 14 residues. CDR1 is SNHLY, CDR2 FYNNEI, per germline. Trimming left V 7 bases short and J 3 bases short, with 13 bases between. The CDR3 loop is CASTEQENNQPQHF. The CDR3 nucleotides read TGTGCCAGCACGGAACAGGAGAACAATCAGCCCCAGCATTTT. The full variable domain, with the rest looked up from reference TRBV2 and TRBJ1-5, is EPEVTQTPSHQVTQMGQEVILRCVPISNHLYFYWYRQILGQKVEFLVSFYNNEISEKSEIFDDQFSVERPDGSNFTLKIRSTKLEDSAMYFCASTEQENNQPQHFGDGTRLSIL.

The chain links TRBV13 to TRBJ2-3; 12 bases map to TRBD2. With 4 bases clipped from V and 3 bases from J, the junction kept 2 bases outside the gene matches. This CDR3 contains 15 residues. Germline CDR1 reads PRHDT; CDR2 reads FYEKMQ (reference sequence). CDR3 region: CASSSTSGGTDTQYF. DNA of the CDR3: TGTGCCAGCAGCTCTACTAGCGGGGGGACAGATACGCAGTATTTT. Using reference TRBV13 and TRBJ2-3 for the parts outside the CDR3, the full variable domain is AAGVIQSPRHLIKEKRETATLKCYPIPRHDTVYWYQQGPGQDPQFLISFYEKMQSDKGSIPDRFSAQQFSDYHSELNMSSLELGDSALYFCASSSTSGGTDTQYFGPGTRLTVL.

This clone appeared a few times. CDR3 in amino acids: CASSSGLAGPTGELFF. The CDR3 DNA follows: TGTGCCAGCAGCTCGGGACTAGCGGGGCCCACCGGGGAGCTGTTTTTT. The chain combines TRBV7-9 with TRBJ2-2; 13 bases agree with TRBD2. This CDR3 contains 16 residues. Losses at the gene ends were 4 bases for V and 4 bases for J; bases not matched to a gene: 3. Germline lookup yields CDR1 SEHNR and CDR2 FQNEAQ (reference sequence). Full variable domain (missing parts from reference TRBV7-9 and TRBJ2-2): DTGVSQNPRHKITKRGQNVTFRCDPISEHNRLYWYRQTLGQGPEFLTYFQNEAQLEKSRLLSDRFSAERPKGSFSTLEIQRTEQGDSAMYLCASSSGLAGPTGELFFGEGSRLTVL.

The chain recombines TRBV9 with TRBJ2-3; 7 nucleotides line up with TRBD2. The trim removed 3 bases at V and 7 bases at J, leaving 8 bases unmatched. This CDR3 contains 14 residues. CDR1 is SGDLS, CDR2 YYNGEE, per germline. The CDR3 loop reads CASSARGLGHTQYF. For the CDR3, the DNA is TGTGCCAGCAGCGCCCGAGGACTAGGCCATACGCAGTATTTT.

The chain is built from TRBV7-5 and TRBJ1-5; TRBD1 is the table's D call and was not checked against the DNA. TRBV7-5 is termed a pseudogene. This CDR3 spans 14 amino acids. The CDR3 DNA is TGTGTCAGAAGGGGGACAGGAGCCCATCAGCCCCAGCATTTT. Its translation is CVRRGTGAHQPQHF.

The V and J genes are TRBV10-3 and TRBJ2-1; D ambiguous. Trimming pared 11 bases from V and 2 bases from J, leaving 16 bases between. Per germline, CDR1 ENHRY and CDR2 SYGVKD. The CDR3 has 14 residues. The CDR3 region has the DNA TGTGCCGCAAGAAGCACTTCTCCCTACAATGAGCAGTTCTTC. Its protein is CAARSTSPYNEQFF.

J is TRBJ2-7 and V is TRBV30, with 9 positions matching TRBD1. CDR1 is GTSNPN, CDR2 SVGIG, per germline (reference sequence). The CDR3 is 15 amino acids. V shed 3 bases, J shed 7 bases, and the junction held 13 bases outside the gene matches. The CDR3 DNA follows: TGTGCCTGGAGCAGGGGGGACAGGGACTATTGGGAGCAGTACTTC. It encodes CAWSRGDRDYWEQYF.

This rearrangement joins TRBV7-9 to TRBJ1-3; no definite D call. V lost 5 bases, J lost 2 bases, and 13 bases lay in between. Looked up from germline, CDR1 is SEHNR and CDR2 is FQNEAQ (reference sequence). The CDR3 is 15 amino acids. CDR3 region: CASSQIYGTGNTIYF. The CDR3 DNA sequence: TGTGCCAGCAGCCAGATTTACGGGACTGGAAACACCATATATTTT.

The J gene is TRBJ1-5, the V gene TRBV5-8; TRBD1 matches 8 bases. CDR1 SGHTS and CDR2 YDEGEE come from the germline V gene. This CDR3 spans 15 amino acids. V gave up 2 bases and J gave up 6 bases; unmatched junction bases: 7. CDR3: CASSLGQGRGQPQHF. DNA of the CDR3: TGTGCCAGCAGCTTAGGACAGGGCAGGGGTCAGCCCCAGCATTTT. The entire variable domain, with the rest obtained from reference TRBV5-8 and TRBJ1-5, is as follows: EAGVTQSPTHLIKTRGQQATLRCSPISGHTSVYWYQQALGLGLQFLLWYDEGEERNRGNFPPRFSGRQFPNYSSELNVNALELEDSALYLCASSLGQGRGQPQHFGDGTRLSIL.

A word on this clone: Other DNA sequences in the sample encode the same CDR3. The rearrangement joins TRBV12-3 or TRBV12-4 to TRBJ1-2; 7 positions match TRBD1. The junction had 8 bases not matched to a gene; V was cut back by 5 bases and J by 8 bases. The CDR3 is 13 residues long. CDR3 amino acids: CASSQQGSYGYTF. CDR3 nucleotides: TGTGCCAGCAGTCAACAGGGGAGTTACGGCTACACCTTC.